This T cell receptor beta chain was found in a study of blood T cell repertoires in COVID-19. Overall study context: COVID-19 samples from acute and convalescent phases originated in the United States, Italy and Spain. Nucleic acid was either cDNA or gDNA, and it came from T cells, B-cell-depleted T cells, or PBMCs.

As originally analysed: Reference gene primer amplification gave estimated nucleated cell counts. The data were produced by immunoSEQ multiplex PCR, yet TCRdb's version contains in-frame clones alone and is incomplete. D and trimming were read from the DNA, whereas the V and J calls and clone size are those reported in that table. The repertoire holds about 150,000 clones, with about 83% as singletons. CDR3 length equals 13 residues. V was shortened by 1 base and J by 4 bases, with 7 bases between the two germline ends. Germline V CDR1 and CDR2: SGHDN, FVKESK. Enrolled during active infection, Seattle patients were then followed longitudinally.

The sequenced sample was peripheral blood. The V and J genes are TRBV14 and TRBJ1-2; D gene ambiguous. This TCR was recovered from a woman aged 60 to 75 with COVID-19, enrolled during active disease. The CDR3 DNA is TGTGCCAGCAGCCAAGGACACGGCTATGGCTACACCTTC. This codes for CASSQGHGYGYTF.